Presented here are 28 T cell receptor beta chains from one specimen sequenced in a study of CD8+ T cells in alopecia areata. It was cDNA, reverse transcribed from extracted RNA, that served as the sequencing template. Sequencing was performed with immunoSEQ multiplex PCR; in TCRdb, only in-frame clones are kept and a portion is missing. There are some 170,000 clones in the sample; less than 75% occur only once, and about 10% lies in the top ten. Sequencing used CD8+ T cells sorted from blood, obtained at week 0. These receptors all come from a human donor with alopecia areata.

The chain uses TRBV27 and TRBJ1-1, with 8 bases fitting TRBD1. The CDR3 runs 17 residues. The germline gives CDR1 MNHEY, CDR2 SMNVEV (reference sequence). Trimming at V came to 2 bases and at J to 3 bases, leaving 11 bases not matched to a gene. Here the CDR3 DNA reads TGTGCCAGCAGTTTAATTGGAGCAGGGGGCTCGGACACTGAAGCTTTCTTT. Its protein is CASSLIGAGGSDTEAFF.

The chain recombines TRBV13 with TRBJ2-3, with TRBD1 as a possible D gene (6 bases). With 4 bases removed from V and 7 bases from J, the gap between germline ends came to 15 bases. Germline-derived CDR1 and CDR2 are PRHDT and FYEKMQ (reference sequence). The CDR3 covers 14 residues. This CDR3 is CASSSGLDSYTQYF. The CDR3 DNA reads TGTGCCAGCAGCTCCGGACTGGACAGCTATACGCAGTATTTT.

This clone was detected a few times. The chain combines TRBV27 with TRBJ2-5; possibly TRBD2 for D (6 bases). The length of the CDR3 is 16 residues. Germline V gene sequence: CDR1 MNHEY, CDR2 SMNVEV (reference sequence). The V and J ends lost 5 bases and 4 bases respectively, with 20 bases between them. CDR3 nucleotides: TGTGCCAGCAGTCTTGCAGAGGGACTGCGGATAGAGACCCAGTACTTC. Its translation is CASSLAEGLRIETQYF.

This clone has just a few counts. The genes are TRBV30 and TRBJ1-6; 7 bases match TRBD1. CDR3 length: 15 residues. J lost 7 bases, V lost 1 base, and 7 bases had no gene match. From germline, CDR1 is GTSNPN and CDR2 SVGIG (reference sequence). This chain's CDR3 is CAWSALGQSNSPLHF. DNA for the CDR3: TGTGCCTGGAGTGCCTTGGGACAGTCCAATTCACCCCTCCACTTT. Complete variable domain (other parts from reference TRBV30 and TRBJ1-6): SQTIHQWPATLVQPVGSPLSLECTVEGTSNPNLYWYRQAAGRGLQLLFYSVGIGQISSEVPQNLSASRPQDRQFILSSKKLLLSDSGFYLCAWSALGQSNSPLHFGNGTRLTVT.

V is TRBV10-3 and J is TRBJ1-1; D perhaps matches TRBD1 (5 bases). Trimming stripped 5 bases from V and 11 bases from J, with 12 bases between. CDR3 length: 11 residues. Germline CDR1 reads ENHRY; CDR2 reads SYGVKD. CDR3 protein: CAISPGTDAFF. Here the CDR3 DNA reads TGTGCCATCAGTCCCGGGACGGACGCTTTCTTT.

The CDR3 loop is CATTSGGASEQFF. The CDR3 DNA reads TGTGCCACTACTAGCGGGGGGGCCAGTGAGCAGTTCTTC. This sequence joins TRBV15 and TRBJ2-1, with TRBD2 matching over 13 bases. The germline gives CDR1 LNHNV, CDR2 YYDKDF (reference sequence). V was pared by 9 bases and J by 9 bases, with 5 bases of the junction left unmatched. The CDR3 sequence is 13 residues long.

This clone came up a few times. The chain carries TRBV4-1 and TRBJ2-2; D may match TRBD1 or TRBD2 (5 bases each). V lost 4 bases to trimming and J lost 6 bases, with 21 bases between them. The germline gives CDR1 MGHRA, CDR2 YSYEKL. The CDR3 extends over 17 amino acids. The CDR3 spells CASSLRGLGRVAGELFF. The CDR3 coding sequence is TGCGCCAGCAGCCTGAGAGGGCTGGGCAGGGTGGCCGGGGAGCTGTTTTTT.

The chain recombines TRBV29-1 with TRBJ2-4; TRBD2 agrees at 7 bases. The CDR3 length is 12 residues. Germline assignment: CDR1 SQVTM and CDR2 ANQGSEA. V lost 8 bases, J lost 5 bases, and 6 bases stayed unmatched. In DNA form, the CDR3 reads TGCAGCCCCTGGGGGAGGGAAAACATTCAGTACTTC. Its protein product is CSPWGRENIQYF. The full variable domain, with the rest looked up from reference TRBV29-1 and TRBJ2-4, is SAVISQKPSRDICQRGTSLTIQCQVDSQVTMMFWYRQQPGQSLTLIATANQGSEATYESGFVIDKFPISRPNLTFSTLTVSNMSPEDSSIYLCSPWGRENIQYFGAGTRLSVL.

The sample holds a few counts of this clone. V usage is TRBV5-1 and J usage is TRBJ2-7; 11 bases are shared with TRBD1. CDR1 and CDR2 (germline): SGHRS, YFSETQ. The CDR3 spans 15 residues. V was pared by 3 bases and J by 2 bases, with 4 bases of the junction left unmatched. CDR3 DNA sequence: TGCGCCAGCAGCTCCCCGGACAGGGGGCCCTACGAGCAGTACTTC. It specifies CASSSPDRGPYEQYF. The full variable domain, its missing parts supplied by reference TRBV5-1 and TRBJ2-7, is KAGVTQTPRYLIKTRGQQVTLSCSPISGHRSVSWYQQTPGQGLQFLFEYFSETQRNKGNFPGRFSGRQFSNSRSEMNVSTLELGDSALYLCASSSPDRGPYEQYFGPGTRLTVT.

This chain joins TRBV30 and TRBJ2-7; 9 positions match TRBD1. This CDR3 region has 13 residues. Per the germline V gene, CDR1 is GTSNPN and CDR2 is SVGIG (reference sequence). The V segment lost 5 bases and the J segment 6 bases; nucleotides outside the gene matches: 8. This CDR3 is CAWEPGQGGEQYF. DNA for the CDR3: TGTGCCTGGGAACCGGGACAGGGAGGCGAGCAGTACTTC.

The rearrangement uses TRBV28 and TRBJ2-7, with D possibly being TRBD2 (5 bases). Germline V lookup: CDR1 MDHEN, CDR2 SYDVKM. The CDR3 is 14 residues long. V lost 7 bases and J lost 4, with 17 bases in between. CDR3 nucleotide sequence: TGTGCCAGCACGGGTGGAGTAGCGCCGTACGAGCAGTACTTC. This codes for CASTGGVAPYEQYF. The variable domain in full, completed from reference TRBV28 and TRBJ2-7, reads DVKVTQSSRYLVKRTGEKVFLECVQDMDHENMFWYRQDPGLGLRLIYFSYDVKMKEKGDIPEGYSVSREKKERFSLILESASTNQTSMYLCASTGGVAPYEQYFGPGTRLTVT.

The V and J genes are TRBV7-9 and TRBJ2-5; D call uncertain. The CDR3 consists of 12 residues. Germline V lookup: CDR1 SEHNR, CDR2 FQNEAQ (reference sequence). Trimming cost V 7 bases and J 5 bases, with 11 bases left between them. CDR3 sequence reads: CASTYSRETQYF. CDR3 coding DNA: TGTGCCAGCACCTACAGTCGGGAGACCCAGTACTTC.

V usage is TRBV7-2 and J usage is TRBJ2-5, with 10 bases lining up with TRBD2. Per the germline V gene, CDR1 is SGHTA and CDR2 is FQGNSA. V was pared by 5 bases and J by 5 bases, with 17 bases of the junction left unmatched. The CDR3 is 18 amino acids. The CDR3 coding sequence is TGTGCCAGCAGCAAGGCCCCTAGCGGGGGATGGTTTGCGGAGACCCAGTACTTC. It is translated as CASSKAPSGGWFAETQYF.

Here the CDR3 DNA reads TGTGCCAGCAGTCATAATGCCGTTATGCAGTATTTT. It codes for CASSHNAVMQYF. The J gene is TRBJ2-3, the V gene TRBV27; D unclear. The CDR3 covers 12 residues. The germline CDR1 and CDR2 sequences are MNHEY and SMNVEV (reference sequence). V was shortened by 5 bases and J by 11 bases, with 14 bases between the two germline ends.

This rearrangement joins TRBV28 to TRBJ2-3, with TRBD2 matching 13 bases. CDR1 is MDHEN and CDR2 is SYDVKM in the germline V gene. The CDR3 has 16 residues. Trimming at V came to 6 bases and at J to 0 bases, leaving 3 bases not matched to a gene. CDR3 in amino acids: CASRTSGGPSTDTQYF. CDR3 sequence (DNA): TGTGCCAGCAGGACTAGCGGGGGGCCTAGCACAGATACGCAGTATTTT.

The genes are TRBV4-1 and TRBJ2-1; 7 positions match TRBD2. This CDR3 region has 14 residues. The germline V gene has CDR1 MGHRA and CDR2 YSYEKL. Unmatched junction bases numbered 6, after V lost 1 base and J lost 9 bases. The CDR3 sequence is CASSQGGTIGEQFF. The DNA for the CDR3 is TGCGCCAGCAGCCAAGGAGGGACTATCGGTGAGCAGTTCTTC.

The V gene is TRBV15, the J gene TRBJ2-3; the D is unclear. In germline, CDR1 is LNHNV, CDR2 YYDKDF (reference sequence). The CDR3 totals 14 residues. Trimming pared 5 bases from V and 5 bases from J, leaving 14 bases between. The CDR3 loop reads CATSRLAPGDTQYF. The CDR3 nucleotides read TGTGCCACCAGCCGACTTGCCCCGGGAGATACGCAGTATTTT.

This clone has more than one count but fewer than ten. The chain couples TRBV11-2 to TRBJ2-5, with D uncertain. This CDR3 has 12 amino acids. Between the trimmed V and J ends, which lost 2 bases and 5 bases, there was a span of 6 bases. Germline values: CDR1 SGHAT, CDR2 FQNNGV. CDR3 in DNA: TGTGCCAGCAGCTTAATGAGGGAGACCCAGTACTTC. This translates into CASSLMRETQYF.

The CDR3 here is CASTQGAGSNQPQHF. The CDR3 DNA follows: TGTGCCAGCACGCAGGGGGCAGGAAGCAATCAGCCCCAGCATTTT. The chain links TRBV7-8 to TRBJ1-5; 8 bases fit TRBD1. Per the germline V gene, CDR1 is SGHVS and CDR2 is FQNEAQ. The CDR3 is 15 amino acids. With V trimmed by 7 bases and J by 1 base, 6 bases remained unmatched.

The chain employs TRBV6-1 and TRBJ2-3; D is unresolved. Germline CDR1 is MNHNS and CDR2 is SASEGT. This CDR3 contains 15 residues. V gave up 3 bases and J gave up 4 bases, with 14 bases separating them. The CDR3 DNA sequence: TGTGCCAGCAGTGAGCCTGGTGCTTCGGCAGATACGCAGTATTTT. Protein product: CASSEPGASADTQYF.

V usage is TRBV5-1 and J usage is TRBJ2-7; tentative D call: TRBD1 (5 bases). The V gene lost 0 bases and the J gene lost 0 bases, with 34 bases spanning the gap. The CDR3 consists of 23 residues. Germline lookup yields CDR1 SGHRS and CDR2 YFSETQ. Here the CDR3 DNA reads TGCGCCAGCAGCTTGGTCCCCGGCCTGACTCCTGTTGGGGCTAGGGGTGGCTCCTACGAGCAGTACTTC. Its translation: CASSLVPGLTPVGARGGSYEQYF.

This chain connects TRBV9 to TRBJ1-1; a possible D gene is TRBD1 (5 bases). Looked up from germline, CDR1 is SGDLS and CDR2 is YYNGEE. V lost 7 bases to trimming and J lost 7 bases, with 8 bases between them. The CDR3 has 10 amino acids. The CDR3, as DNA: TGTGCCAGCCGGAGGGGTGAAGCTTTCTTT. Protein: CASRRGEAFF. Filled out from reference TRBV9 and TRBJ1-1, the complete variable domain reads DSGVTQTPKHLITATGQRVTLRCSPRSGDLSVYWYQQSLDQGLQFLIQYYNGEERAKGNILERFSAQQFPDLHSELNLSSLELGDSALYFCASRRGEAFFGQGTRLTVV.

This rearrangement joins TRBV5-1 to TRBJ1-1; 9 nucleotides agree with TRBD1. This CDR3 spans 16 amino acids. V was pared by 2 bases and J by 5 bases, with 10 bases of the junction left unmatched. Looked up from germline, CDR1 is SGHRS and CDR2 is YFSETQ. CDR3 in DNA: TGCGCCAGCAGCTTCTCCGGGACAGGGAAGGAGACTGAAGCTTTCTTT. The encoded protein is CASSFSGTGKETEAFF.

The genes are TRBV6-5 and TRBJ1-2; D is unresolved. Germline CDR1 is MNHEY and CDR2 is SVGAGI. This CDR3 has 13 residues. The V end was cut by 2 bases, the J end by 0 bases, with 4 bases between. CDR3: CASSYGPNYGYTF. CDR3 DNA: TGTGCCAGCAGTTACGGACCTAACTATGGCTACACCTTC.

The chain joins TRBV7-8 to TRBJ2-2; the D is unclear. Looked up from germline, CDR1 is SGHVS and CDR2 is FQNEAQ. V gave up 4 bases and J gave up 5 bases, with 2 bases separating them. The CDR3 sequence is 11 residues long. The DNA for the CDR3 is TGTGCCAGCAGCTCAACCGGGGAGCTGTTTTTT. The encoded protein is CASSSTGELFF.

CDR3 in amino acids: CASRYDRGPYEQYF. The CDR3 coding sequence is TGTGCCAGCAGATACGACAGGGGCCCCTACGAGCAGTACTTC. The chain joins TRBV27 to TRBJ2-7, with TRBD1 identical over 8 bases. Germline assignment: CDR1 MNHEY and CDR2 SMNVEV (reference sequence). The CDR3 loop spans 14 amino acids. V shed 6 bases and J 2 bases; nucleotides not matched to a gene: 6.

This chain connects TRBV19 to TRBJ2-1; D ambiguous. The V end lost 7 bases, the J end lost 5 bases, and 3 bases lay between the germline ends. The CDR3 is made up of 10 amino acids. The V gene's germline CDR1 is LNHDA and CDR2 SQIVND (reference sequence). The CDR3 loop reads CASTHNEQFF. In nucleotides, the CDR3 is TGTGCCAGTACTCACAATGAGCAGTTCTTC.

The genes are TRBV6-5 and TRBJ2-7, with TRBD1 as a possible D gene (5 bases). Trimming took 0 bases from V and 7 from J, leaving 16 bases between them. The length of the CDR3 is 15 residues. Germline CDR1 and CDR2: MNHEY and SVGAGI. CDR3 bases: TGTGCCAGCAGTTACTCGATAGGGGTAGGTAGGGAGCAGTACTTC. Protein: CASSYSIGVGREQYF.